The 10 T cell receptor beta chains given below trace back to one sample, sequenced in a study of CD8+ T cells in alopecia areata. Sequencing relied on a cDNA template that was reverse transcribed from extracted RNA. The data were produced by immunoSEQ multiplex PCR, yet TCRdb's version contains in-frame clones alone and is incomplete. The sample has approximately 150,000 clones, around 57% seen once. The sample was CD4+ T cells sorted from blood. Receptors originate from a human donor in good health.

This chain uses TRBV7-2 with TRBJ2-7; D gene uncertain. The CDR3 loop spans 14 amino acids. Germline CDR1 reads SGHTA; CDR2 reads FQGNSA. Trimming removed 1 base at V and 3 bases at J, with 10 bases between. The CDR3 region is CASSLGTRGYEQYF. CDR3 DNA: TGTGCCAGCAGCTTAGGGACGAGAGGCTACGAGCAGTACTTC.

This chain connects TRBV19 to TRBJ2-7, with D perhaps matching TRBD1 (5 bases). This CDR3 is 16 amino acids long. Germline CDR1 is LNHDA and CDR2 is SQIVND (reference sequence). Trimming took 3 bases from V and 2 from J, leaving 17 bases between them. The CDR3 bases are TGTGCCAGTAGTATGACATGGCGACAGAAAACCTACGAGCAGTACTTC. Translation: CASSMTWRQKTYEQYF.

In this sample, this clone turned up a few times. The J gene is TRBJ2-7, the V gene TRBV29-1; the D gene is possibly TRBD2 (6 bases). Trimming removed 4 bases from V and 1 base from J, with 11 bases in between. CDR1 SQVTM and CDR2 ANQGSEA come from the germline V gene. This CDR3 has 13 residues. DNA for the CDR3: TGCAGCGTTGCCAGGGACTTTTCCTACGAGCAGTACTTC. Translating gives CSVARDFSYEQYF.

The chain is built from TRBV30 and TRBJ2-3; D ambiguous. CDR3 length: 13 residues. V was shortened by 0 bases and J by 0 bases, with 4 bases between the two germline ends. CDR1 and CDR2 (germline): GTSNPN, SVGIG (reference sequence). CDR3 nucleotides: TGTGCCTGGAGTGTCGACAGCACAGATACGCAGTATTTT. Encoded protein: CAWSVDSTDTQYF.

To note about this clone: Different DNA sequences within this sample yield the same CDR3. The V and J genes are TRBV29-1 and TRBJ1-1; the D gene is possibly TRBD1 (5 bases). CDR1 is SQVTM and CDR2 is ANQGSEA in the germline V gene. This CDR3 region has 12 residues. The germline V and J ends were trimmed by 6 bases and 2 bases, with 10 bases remaining between them. CDR3 nucleotide sequence: TGCAGCGTCCGTCAGGGTAACACTGAAGCTTTCTTT. Translated, it gives CSVRQGNTEAFF.

The chain uses TRBV4-1 and TRBJ1-2; D gene ambiguous. This CDR3 is 14 amino acids long. The germline V gene has CDR1 MGHRA and CDR2 YSYEKL. V shed 6 bases and J shed 4 bases, with 15 bases lying between them. The CDR3 protein is CASSPSRDLYGYTF. The CDR3 DNA is TGCGCCAGCAGTCCCTCGAGAGACCTCTATGGCTACACCTTC.

J is TRBJ2-6 and V is TRBV6-6, with D unresolved. The CDR3 is 13 amino acids. Germline values: CDR1 MNHNY, CDR2 SVGAGI (reference sequence). The V gene lost 9 bases and the J gene lost 0 bases, with 6 bases spanning the gap. CDR3 nucleotides: TGTGCCAGTTACAGCTCTGGGGCCAACGTCCTGACTTTC. Amino acid sequence: CASYSSGANVLTF.

This sequence joins TRBV29-1 and TRBJ1-5; no definite D call. The CDR3 has 12 amino acids. In germline, CDR1 is SQVTM, CDR2 ANQGSEA. V was pared by 5 bases and J by 4 bases, with 9 bases between. The CDR3 loop reads CSVLTGNQPQHF. CDR3 sequence (DNA): TGCAGCGTTCTGACCGGGAATCAGCCCCAGCATTTT.

A single count supports this clone. The rearrangement links TRBV27 to TRBJ2-7, with 11 bases fitting TRBD1. The CDR3 runs to 16 residues. CDR1 is MNHEY, CDR2 SMNVEV, per germline (reference sequence). V trimming: 3 bases; J trimming: 2 bases; junction bases outside the gene matches: 6. CDR3 in amino acids: CASSFVKGQGAYEQYF. CDR3 coding DNA: TGTGCCAGCAGTTTCGTTAAGGGACAGGGGGCCTACGAGCAGTACTTC.

The V and J genes are TRBV6-5 and TRBJ2-2; the D gene is possibly TRBD2 (5 bases). Trimming stripped 2 bases from V and 7 bases from J, with 11 bases between. From germline, CDR1 is MNHEY and CDR2 SVGAGI. The CDR3 is made up of 14 amino acids. The CDR3, as DNA: TGTGCCAGCAGTTACGTGCGGGCGAGCGGGGAGCTGTTTTTT. Protein sequence: CASSYVRASGELFF.